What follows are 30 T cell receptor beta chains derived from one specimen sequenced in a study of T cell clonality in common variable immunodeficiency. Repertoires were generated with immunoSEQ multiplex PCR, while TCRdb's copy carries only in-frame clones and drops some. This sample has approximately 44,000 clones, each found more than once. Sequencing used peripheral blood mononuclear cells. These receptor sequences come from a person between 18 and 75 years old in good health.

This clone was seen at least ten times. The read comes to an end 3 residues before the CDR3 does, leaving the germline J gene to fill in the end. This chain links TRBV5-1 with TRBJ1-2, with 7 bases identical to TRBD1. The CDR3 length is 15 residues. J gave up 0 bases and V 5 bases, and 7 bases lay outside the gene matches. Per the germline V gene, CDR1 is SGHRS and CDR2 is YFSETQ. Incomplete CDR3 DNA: TGCGCCAGCAGGTCCGGGACAGCAGCTAACTATGGC. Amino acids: CASRSGTAANYG. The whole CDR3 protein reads CASRSGTAANYGYTF.

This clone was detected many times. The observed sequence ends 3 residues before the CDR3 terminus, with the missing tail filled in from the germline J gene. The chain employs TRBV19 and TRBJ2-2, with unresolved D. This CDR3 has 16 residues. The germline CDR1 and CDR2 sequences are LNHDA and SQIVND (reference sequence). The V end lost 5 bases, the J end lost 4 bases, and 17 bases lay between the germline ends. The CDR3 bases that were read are TGTGCCAGTAGTGACCCGTCAGGAAGAGCCACCGGGGAG. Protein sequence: CASSDPSGRATGE. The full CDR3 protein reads CASSDPSGRATGELFF.

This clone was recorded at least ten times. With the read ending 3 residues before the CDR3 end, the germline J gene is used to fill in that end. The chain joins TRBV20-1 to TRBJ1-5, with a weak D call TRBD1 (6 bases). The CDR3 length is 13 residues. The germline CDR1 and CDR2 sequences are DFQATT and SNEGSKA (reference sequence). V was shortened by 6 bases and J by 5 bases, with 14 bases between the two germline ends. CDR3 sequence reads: CSARGDIDQPQHF. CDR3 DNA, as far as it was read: TGCAGTGCCCGGGGGGACATTGATCAGCCC.

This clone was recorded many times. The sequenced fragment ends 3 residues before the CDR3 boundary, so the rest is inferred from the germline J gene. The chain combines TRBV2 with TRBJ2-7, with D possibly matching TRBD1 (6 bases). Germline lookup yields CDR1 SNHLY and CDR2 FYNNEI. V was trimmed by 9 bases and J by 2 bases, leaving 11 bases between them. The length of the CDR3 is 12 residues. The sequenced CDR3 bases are TGTGCCAGTTCCAGGGGCACCTACGAG. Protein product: CASSRGTYE. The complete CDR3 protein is CASSRGTYEQYF. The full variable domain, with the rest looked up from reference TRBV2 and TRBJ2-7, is EPEVTQTPSHQVTQMGQEVILRCVPISNHLYFYWYRQILGQKVEFLVSFYNNEISEKSEIFDDQFSVERPDGSNFTLKIRSTKLEDSAMYFCASSRGTYEQYFGPGTRLTVT.

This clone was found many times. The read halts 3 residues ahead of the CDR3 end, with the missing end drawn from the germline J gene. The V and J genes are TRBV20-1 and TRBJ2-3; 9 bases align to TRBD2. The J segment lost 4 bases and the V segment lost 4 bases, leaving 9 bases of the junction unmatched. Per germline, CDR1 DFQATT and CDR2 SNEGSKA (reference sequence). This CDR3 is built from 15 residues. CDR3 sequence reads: CSANGGGAISDTQYF. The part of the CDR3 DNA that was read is TGCAGTGCTAATGGCGGGGGGGCAATTTCAGATACG.

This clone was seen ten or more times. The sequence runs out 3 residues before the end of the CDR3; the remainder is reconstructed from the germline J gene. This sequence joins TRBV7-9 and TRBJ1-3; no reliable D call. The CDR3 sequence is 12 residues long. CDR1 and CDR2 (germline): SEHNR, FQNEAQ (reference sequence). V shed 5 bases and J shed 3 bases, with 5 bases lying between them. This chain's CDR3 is CASSRDGNTIYF. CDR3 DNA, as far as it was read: TGTGCCAGCAGCCGCGATGGAAACACC.

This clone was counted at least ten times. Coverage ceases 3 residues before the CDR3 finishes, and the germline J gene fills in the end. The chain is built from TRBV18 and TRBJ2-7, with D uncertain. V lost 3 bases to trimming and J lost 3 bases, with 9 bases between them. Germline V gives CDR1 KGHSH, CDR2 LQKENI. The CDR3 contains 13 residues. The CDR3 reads CASSPGRSYEQYF. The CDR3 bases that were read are TGTGCCAGCTCACCCGGCAGGAGCTACGAG.

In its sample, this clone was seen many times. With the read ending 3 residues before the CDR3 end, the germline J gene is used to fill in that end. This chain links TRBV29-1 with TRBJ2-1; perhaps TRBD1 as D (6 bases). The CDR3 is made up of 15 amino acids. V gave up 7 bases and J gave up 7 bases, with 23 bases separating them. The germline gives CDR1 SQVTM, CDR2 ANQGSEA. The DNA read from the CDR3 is TGCAGCGCCCAAGCCGTGGGGGCCAGTAGGAATGAG. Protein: CSAQAVGASRNE. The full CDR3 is CSAQAVGASRNEQFF.

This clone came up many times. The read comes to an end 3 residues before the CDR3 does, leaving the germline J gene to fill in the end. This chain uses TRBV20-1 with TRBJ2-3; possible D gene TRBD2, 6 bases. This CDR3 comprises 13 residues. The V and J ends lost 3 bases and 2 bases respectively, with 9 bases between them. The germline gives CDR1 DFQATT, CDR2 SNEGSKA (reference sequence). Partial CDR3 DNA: TGCAGTGCTAGGAGCGGGCCCACAGATACG. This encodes CSARSGPTDT. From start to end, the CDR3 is CSARSGPTDTQYF.

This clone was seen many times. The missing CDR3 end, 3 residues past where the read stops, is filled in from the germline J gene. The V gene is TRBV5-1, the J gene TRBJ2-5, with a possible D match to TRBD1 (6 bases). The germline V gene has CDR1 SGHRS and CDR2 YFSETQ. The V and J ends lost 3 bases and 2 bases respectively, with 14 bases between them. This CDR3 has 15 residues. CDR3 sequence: CASSWLGTRQETQYF. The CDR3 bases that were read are TGCGCCAGCAGCTGGCTCGGGACAAGACAAGAGACC.

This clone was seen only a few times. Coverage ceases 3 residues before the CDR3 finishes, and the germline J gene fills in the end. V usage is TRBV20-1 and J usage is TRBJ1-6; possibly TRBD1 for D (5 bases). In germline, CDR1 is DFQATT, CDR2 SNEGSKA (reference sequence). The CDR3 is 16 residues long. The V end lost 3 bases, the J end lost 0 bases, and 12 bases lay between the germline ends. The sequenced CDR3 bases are TGCAGTGCTAGCGGAGGGGTCCTCTCCTATAATTCACCC. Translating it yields CSASGGVLSYNSP. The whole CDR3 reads CSASGGVLSYNSPLHF.

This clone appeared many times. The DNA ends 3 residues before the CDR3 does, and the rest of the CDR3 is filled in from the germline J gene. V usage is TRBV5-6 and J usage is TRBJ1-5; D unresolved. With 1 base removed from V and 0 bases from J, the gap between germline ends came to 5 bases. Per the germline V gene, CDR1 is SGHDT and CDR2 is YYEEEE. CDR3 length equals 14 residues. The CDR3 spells CASSLRFSNQPQHF. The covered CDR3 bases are TGTGCCAGCAGCTTGAGGTTTAGCAATCAGCCC. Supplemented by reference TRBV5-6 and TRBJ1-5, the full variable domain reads DAGVTQSPTHLIKTRGQQVTLRCSPKSGHDTVSWYQQALGQGPQFIFQYYEEEERQRGNFPDRFSGHQFPNYSSELNVNALLLGDSALYLCASSLRFSNQPQHFGDGTRLSIL.

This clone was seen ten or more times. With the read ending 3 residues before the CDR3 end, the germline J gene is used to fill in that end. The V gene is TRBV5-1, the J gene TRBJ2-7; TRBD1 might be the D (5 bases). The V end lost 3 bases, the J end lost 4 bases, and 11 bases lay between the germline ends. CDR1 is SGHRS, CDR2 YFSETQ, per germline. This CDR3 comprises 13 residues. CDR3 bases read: TGCGCCAGCAGCTCCAGGGATTTGTACGAG. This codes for CASSSRDLYE. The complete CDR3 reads CASSSRDLYEQYF.

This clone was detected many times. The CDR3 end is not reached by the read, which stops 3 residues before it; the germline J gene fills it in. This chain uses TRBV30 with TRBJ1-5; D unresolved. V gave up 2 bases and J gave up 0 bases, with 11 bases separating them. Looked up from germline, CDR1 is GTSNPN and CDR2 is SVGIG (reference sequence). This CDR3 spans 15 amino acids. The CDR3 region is CAWSHSGYSNQPQHF. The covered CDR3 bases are TGTGCCTGGAGTCACAGCGGTTATAGCAATCAGCCC.

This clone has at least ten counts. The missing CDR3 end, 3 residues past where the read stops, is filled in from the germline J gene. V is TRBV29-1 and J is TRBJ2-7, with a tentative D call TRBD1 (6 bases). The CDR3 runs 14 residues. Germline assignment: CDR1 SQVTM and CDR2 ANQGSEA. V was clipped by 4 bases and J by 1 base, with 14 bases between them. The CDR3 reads CSVALQGRSYEQYF. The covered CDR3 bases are TGCAGCGTTGCTCTACAGGGAAGGTCCTACGAG.

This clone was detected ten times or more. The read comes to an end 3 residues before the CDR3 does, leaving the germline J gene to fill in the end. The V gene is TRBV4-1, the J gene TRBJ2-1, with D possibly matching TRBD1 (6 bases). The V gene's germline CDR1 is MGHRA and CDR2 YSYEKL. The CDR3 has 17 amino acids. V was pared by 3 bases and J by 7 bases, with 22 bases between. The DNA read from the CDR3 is TGCGCCAGCAGCCACATTTACGACAGGAATTTGAGGAATGAG. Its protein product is CASSHIYDRNLRNE. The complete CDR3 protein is CASSHIYDRNLRNEQFF.

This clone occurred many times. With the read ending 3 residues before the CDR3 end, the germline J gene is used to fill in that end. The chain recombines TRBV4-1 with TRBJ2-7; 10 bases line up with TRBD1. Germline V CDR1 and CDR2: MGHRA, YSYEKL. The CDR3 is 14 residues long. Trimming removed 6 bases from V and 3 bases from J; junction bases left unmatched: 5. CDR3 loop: CASSRGTGDYEQYF. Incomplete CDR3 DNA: TGCGCCAGCAGTAGAGGGACAGGGGACTACGAG.

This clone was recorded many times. The DNA read from the CDR3 is TGTGCCACCAGCAGGTACTTAGCTAGCACAGATACG. Translation gives CATSRYLASTDT. The entire CDR3 is CATSRYLASTDTQYF. The chain recombines TRBV15 with TRBJ2-3; the D is unclear. The read ends 3 residues shy of where the CDR3 ends; the end is completed using the germline J gene. Germline values: CDR1 LNHNV, CDR2 YYDKDF (reference sequence). The V and J ends lost 3 bases and 0 bases respectively, with 10 bases between them. CDR3 size: 15 residues.

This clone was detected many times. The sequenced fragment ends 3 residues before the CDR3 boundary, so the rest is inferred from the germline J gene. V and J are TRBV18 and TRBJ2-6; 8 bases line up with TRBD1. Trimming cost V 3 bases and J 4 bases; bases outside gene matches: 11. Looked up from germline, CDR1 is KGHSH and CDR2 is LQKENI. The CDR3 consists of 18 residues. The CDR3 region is CASSPRTGSLSGANVLTF. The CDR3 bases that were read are TGTGCCAGCTCACCCAGGACAGGGAGCTTGTCGGGGGCCAACGTC.

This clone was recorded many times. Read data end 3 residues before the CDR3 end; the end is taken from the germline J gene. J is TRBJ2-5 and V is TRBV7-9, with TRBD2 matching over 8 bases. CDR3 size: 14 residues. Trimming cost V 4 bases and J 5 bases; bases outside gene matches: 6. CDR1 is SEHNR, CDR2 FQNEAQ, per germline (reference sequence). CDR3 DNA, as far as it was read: TGTGCCAGCAGCTACGGGGGGGTAATGGAGACC. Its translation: CASSYGGVMET. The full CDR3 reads CASSYGGVMETQYF.

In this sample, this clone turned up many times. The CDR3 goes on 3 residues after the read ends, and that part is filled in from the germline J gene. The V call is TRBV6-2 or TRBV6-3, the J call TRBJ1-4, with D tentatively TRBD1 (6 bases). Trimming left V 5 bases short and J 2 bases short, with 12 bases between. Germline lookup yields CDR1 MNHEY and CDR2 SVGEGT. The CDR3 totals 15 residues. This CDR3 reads CASSAPGGTNEKLFF. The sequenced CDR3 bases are TGTGCCAGCAGTGCCCCGGGGGGCACTAATGAAAAA.

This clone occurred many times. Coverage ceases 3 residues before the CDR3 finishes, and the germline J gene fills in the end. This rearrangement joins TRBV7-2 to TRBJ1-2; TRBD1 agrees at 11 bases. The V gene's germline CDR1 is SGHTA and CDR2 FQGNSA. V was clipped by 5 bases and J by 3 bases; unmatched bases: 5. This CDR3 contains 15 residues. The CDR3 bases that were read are TGTGCCAGCAGCCCAGGACAGGGGGCTGACTATGGC. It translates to CASSPGQGADYG. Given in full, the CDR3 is CASSPGQGADYGYTF.

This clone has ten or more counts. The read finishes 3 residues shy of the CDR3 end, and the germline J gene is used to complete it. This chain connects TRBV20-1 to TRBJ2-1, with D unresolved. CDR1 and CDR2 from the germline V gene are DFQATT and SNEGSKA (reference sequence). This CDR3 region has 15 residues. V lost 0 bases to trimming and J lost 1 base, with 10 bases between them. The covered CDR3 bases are TGCAGTGCTAGAGATCTCTCGCGGTCCTACAATGAG. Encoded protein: CSARDLSRSYNE. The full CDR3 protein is CSARDLSRSYNEQFF.

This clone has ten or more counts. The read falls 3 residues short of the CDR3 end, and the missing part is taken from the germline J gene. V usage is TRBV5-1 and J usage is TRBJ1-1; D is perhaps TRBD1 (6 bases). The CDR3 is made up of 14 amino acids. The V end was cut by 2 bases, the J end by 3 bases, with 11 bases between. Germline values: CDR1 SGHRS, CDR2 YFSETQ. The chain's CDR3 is CASSLSPGDTEAFF. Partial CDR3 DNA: TGCGCCAGCAGCTTAAGTCCAGGGGACACTGAA.

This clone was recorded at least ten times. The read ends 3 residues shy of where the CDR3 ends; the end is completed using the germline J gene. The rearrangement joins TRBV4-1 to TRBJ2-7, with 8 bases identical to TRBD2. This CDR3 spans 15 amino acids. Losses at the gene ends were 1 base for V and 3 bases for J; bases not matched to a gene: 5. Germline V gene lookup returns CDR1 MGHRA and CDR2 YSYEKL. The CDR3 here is CASSQAGGAGYEQYF. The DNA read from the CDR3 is TGCGCCAGCAGCCAAGCGGGAGGGGCCGGCTACGAG.

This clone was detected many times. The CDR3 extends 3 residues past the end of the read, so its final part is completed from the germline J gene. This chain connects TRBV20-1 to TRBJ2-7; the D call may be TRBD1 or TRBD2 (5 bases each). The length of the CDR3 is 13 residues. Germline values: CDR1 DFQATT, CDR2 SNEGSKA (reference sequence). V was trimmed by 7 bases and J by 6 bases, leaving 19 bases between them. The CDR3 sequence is CSERRQGDAEQYF. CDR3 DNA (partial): TGCAGTGAGAGAAGGCAGGGAGATGCCGAG.

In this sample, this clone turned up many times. Here the CDR3 reads CASSQGTPPDTQYF. CDR3 DNA (partial): TGTGCCAGCAGCCAGGGGACGCCCCCTGATACG. The rearrangement joins TRBV7-3 to TRBJ2-3; a possible D gene is TRBD1 (6 bases). The read halts 3 residues ahead of the CDR3 end, with the missing end drawn from the germline J gene. CDR3 size: 14 residues. The V end lost 5 bases, the J end lost 6 bases, and 15 bases lay between the germline ends. Germline V lookup: CDR1 SGHTA, CDR2 FQGTGA. Full variable domain (rest looked up from reference TRBV7-3 and TRBJ2-3): GAGVSQTPSNKVTEKGKYVELRCDPISGHTALYWYRQSLGQGPEFLIYFQGTGAADDSGLPNDRFFAVRPEGSVSTLKIQRTERGDSAVYLCASSQGTPPDTQYFGPGTRLTVL.

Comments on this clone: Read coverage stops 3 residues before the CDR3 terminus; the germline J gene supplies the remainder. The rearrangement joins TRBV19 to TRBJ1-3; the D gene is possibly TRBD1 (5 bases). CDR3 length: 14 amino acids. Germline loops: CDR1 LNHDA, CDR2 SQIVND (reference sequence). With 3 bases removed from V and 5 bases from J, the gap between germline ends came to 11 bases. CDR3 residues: CASSMEGTRNTIYF. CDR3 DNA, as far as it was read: TGTGCCAGTAGTATGGAGGGGACTCGAAACACC.

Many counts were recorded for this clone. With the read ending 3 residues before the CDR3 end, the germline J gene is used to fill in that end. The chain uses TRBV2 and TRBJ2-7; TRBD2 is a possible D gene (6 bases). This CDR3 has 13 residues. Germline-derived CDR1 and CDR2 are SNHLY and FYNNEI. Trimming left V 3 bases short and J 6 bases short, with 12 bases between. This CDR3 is CASSDPAGSEQYF. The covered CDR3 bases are TGTGCCAGCAGTGACCCCGCGGGGTCCGAG. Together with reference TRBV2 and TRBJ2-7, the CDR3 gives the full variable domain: EPEVTQTPSHQVTQMGQEVILRCVPISNHLYFYWYRQILGQKVEFLVSFYNNEISEKSEIFDDQFSVERPDGSNFTLKIRSTKLEDSAMYFCASSDPAGSEQYFGPGTRLTVT.

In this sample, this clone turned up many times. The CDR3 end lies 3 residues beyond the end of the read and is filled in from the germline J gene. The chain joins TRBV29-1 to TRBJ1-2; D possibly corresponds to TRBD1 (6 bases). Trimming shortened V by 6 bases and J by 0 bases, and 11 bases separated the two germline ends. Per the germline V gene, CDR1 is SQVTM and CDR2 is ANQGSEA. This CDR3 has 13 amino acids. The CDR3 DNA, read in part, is TGCAGCGTCAGAACAGGGTCTAACTATGGC. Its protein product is CSVRTGSNYG. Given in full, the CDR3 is CSVRTGSNYGYTF.